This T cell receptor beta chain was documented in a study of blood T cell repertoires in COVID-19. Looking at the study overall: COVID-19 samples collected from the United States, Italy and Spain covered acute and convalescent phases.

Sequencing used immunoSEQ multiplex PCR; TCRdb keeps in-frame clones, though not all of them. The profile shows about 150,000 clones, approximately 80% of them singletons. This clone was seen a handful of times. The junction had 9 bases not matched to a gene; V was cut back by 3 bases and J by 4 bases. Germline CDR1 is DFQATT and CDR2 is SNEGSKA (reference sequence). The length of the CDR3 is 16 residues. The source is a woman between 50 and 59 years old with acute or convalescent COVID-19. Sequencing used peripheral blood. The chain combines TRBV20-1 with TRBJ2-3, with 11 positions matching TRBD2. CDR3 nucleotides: TGCAGTGCTAGTCATAGCGGGGGGGCCAAGGCAGATACGCAGTATTTT. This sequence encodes CSASHSGGAKADTQYF.